This T cell receptor (beta chain) was recovered during a study of blood T cell repertoires in COVID-19. Overall study context: From T cells, B-cell-depleted T cells, or PBMCs came the material, which was cDNA or gDNA.

V shed 4 bases and J 4 bases; nucleotides not matched to a gene: 12. Germline assignment: CDR1 LNHDA and CDR2 SQIVND (reference sequence). CDR3 length: 18 amino acids. The table came from immunoSEQ multiplex PCR; TCRdb's copy has only in-frame clones and leaves some out. The sample contains fewer than 120,000 clones, around 76% of which appear only once. This rearrangement joins TRBV19 to TRBJ2-1; 11 nucleotides line up with TRBD2. The TCR sequence derives from an elderly woman with acute or convalescent COVID-19. Specimen: peripheral blood. CDR3 DNA sequence: TGTGCCAGTAGTAAGGGGCTAGCGGGGGGCCGGGATTACAATGAGCAGTTCTTC. Amino acids: CASSKGLAGGRDYNEQFF.